Here is one T cell receptor (beta chain) with its context. This CDR3 has 15 amino acids. Germline CDR1 reads MGHRA; CDR2 reads YSYEKL. With V trimmed by 4 bases and J by 3 bases, 3 bases remained unmatched. The data were obtained in a study of blood T cell repertoires in COVID-19. In the original workflow: Reference gene primer amplification gave nucleated cell count estimates. Sequencing was performed with immunoSEQ multiplex PCR; in TCRdb, only in-frame clones are kept and a portion is missing. V and J calls and clone size are as listed in that table; D and trimming were resolved from the DNA. The sample lists 210,000 or so clones; around 85% were seen once.

The J gene is TRBJ2-5, the V gene TRBV4-1; 12 bases match TRBD2. Sequenced material: peripheral blood. This sequence originates from a woman in her forties or fifties with acute or convalescent COVID-19. CDR3 coding DNA: TGCGCCAGCAGCCGACGACTAGCGGGGGAAGAGACCCAGTACTTC. Residues: CASSRRLAGEETQYF.